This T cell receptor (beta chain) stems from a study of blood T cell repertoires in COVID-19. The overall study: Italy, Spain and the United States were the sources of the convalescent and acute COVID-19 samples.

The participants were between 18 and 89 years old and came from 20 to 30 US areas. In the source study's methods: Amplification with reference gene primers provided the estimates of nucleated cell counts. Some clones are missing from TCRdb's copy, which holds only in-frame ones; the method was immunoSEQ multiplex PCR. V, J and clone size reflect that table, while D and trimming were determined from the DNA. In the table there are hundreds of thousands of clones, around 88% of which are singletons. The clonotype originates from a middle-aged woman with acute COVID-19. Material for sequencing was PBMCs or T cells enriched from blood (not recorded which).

CDR3 amino acids: CASSSRDREGYTF. The CDR3 DNA follows: TGTGCCAGTAGCTCACGGGACAGGGAGGGCTACACCTTC. This chain connects TRBV19 to TRBJ1-2, with TRBD1 matching 9 bases. The CDR3 is made up of 13 amino acids. V trimming: 6 bases; J trimming: 8 bases; junction bases outside the gene matches: 7. Germline V gene sequence: CDR1 LNHDA, CDR2 SQIVND (reference sequence).